Each of the 17 T cell receptor beta chains below was sequenced from the same sample in a study of CD8+ T cells in alopecia areata. Sequencing templates came from extracted RNA that was reverse transcribed into cDNA. The data were produced by immunoSEQ multiplex PCR, yet TCRdb's version contains in-frame clones alone and is incomplete. Among more than 110,000 clones listed, roughly 50% were seen once. This sample comprised CD4+ T cells sorted from blood, obtained at week 0. The receptors were gathered from a human donor with alopecia areata.

The V gene is TRBV18, the J gene TRBJ1-1; D gene unclear. V was clipped by 3 bases and J by 1 base, with 9 bases between them. CDR3 length: 14 residues. The germline gives CDR1 KGHSH, CDR2 LQKENI. CDR3 in DNA: TGTGCCAGCTCACCGGGGTTCTCGAACACTGAAGCTTTCTTT. Amino acids: CASSPGFSNTEAFF.

Remarks on this clone: An end of the junction does not agree with germline; a read error may underlie this. The chain uses TRBV30 and TRBJ1-2, with TRBD1 as a possible D gene (5 bases). CDR1 is GTSNPN, CDR2 SVGIG, per germline (reference sequence). The CDR3 sequence is 12 residues long. Here the CDR3 reads CARSGGGDGYTF. CDR3 in DNA: TGTGCCCGGAGCGGGGGGGGTGATGGCTACACCTTC. Full variable domain (missing parts from reference TRBV30 and TRBJ1-2): SQTIHQWPATLVQPVGSPLSLECTVEGTSNPNLYWYRQAAGRGLQLLFYSVGIGQISSEVPQNLSASRPQDRQFILSSKKLLLSDSGFYLCARSGGGDGYTFGSGTRLTVV.

The chain carries TRBV7-8 and TRBJ2-7; the match to TRBD1 covers 8 bases. The CDR3 is made up of 15 amino acids. V shed 5 bases, J shed 4 bases, and the junction held 10 bases outside the gene matches. Germline loops: CDR1 SGHVS, CDR2 FQNEAQ. The CDR3 coding sequence is TGTGCCAGCAGCCCACTTGGCCAGGGGGCGTACGAGCAGTACTTC. Translated: CASSPLGQGAYEQYF.

V and J are TRBV6-5 and TRBJ1-1; D ambiguous. V was shortened by 0 bases and J by 8 bases, with 10 bases between the two germline ends. Germline CDR1 and CDR2: MNHEY and SVGAGI. The CDR3 is 13 amino acids. CDR3 loop: CASSYSTGREAFF. CDR3 sequence (DNA): TGTGCCAGCAGTTACTCGACGGGCAGAGAAGCTTTCTTT.

The rearrangement uses TRBV30 and TRBJ2-3, with TRBD2 matching over 10 bases. The germline V gene has CDR1 GTSNPN and CDR2 SVGIG (reference sequence). V lost 6 bases, J lost 8 bases, and 11 bases stayed unmatched. This CDR3 comprises 14 residues. CDR3 DNA sequence: TGTGCCTGTACAACAAGCGGGGGGGCCGGTACGCAGTATTTT. It encodes CACTTSGGAGTQYF.

This clone showed up just a few times. J is TRBJ2-5 and V is TRBV6-5; maybe TRBD2 (7 bases). CDR3 length equals 14 residues. Germline CDR1 and CDR2: MNHEY and SVGAGI. The V and J ends lost 4 bases and 5 bases respectively, with 14 bases between them. The CDR3 region has the DNA TGTGCCAGCAGTTGGCGGGGGCCAGGGGAGACCCAGTACTTC. Residues: CASSWRGPGETQYF.

The chain combines TRBV30 with TRBJ2-3, with TRBD2 matching 9 bases. Germline CDR1 reads GTSNPN; CDR2 reads SVGIG (reference sequence). V lost 4 bases to trimming and J lost 7 bases; unmatched junction nucleotides: 15. This CDR3 is built from 16 residues. The CDR3 DNA reads TGTGCCTGGAATAGCGGGGGCAGATTCGGGGCCCATACGCAGTATTTT. As protein: CAWNSGGRFGAHTQYF.

This clone has just one count. This chain connects TRBV2 to TRBJ2-5; TRBD1 aligns across 8 bases. The germline gives CDR1 SNHLY, CDR2 FYNNEI. The CDR3 loop spans 15 amino acids. Trimming took 1 base from V and 5 from J; bases not matched to a gene: 6. CDR3 protein: CASSEEGTGGETQYF. CDR3 DNA sequence: TGTGCCAGCAGTGAAGAGGGGACAGGAGGGGAGACCCAGTACTTC.

This clone was observed a few times. The CDR3 loop is CSVVVAGGADTQYF. CDR3 DNA: TGCAGCGTTGTAGTAGCGGGGGGCGCAGATACGCAGTATTTT. The chain couples TRBV29-1 to TRBJ2-3; 10 bases are shared with TRBD2. The CDR3 covers 14 residues. The J segment lost 4 bases and the V segment lost 4 bases, leaving 5 bases of the junction unmatched. The germline V gene encodes CDR1 SQVTM and CDR2 ANQGSEA.

This sequence joins TRBV6-5 and TRBJ1-3; no clear D. This CDR3 has 14 amino acids. Germline V lookup: CDR1 MNHEY, CDR2 SVGAGI. With 6 bases removed from V and 1 base from J, the gap between germline ends came to 10 bases. The CDR3 sequence: CASRPVRSGNTIYF. The DNA of the CDR3 is TGTGCCAGCAGACCCGTAAGATCTGGAAACACCATATATTTT.

The sample holds a few counts of this clone. V is TRBV30 and J is TRBJ2-2; D unresolved. The CDR3 loop spans 13 amino acids. Per the germline V gene, CDR1 is GTSNPN and CDR2 is SVGIG (reference sequence). V was clipped by 4 bases and J by 4 bases, with 10 bases between them. The CDR3 region has the DNA TGTGCCTGGATAGGGCAGCCCACCGGGGAGCTGTTTTTT. Translating gives CAWIGQPTGELFF.

The chain carries TRBV5-1 and TRBJ2-7; a possible D gene is TRBD2 (5 bases). Between the trimmed V and J ends, which lost 3 bases and 0 bases, there was a span of 13 bases. This CDR3 is 15 amino acids long. Germline V lookup: CDR1 SGHRS, CDR2 YFSETQ. The CDR3 is CASSSALGSSYEQYF. The CDR3 nucleotides read TGCGCCAGCAGCTCGGCACTAGGGTCCTCCTACGAGCAGTACTTC.

This clone has only a few counts. The rearrangement joins TRBV4-1 to TRBJ1-1; TRBD1 matches at 8 bases. Per germline, CDR1 MGHRA and CDR2 YSYEKL. CDR3 length equals 13 residues. The junction had 0 bases not matched to a gene; V was cut back by 3 bases and J by 3 bases. CDR3 sequence: CASSQDRDTEAFF. For the CDR3, the DNA is TGCGCCAGCAGCCAGGACAGGGACACTGAAGCTTTCTTT.

This clone was seen a handful of times. This chain links TRBV9 with TRBJ2-1, with no clear D. Germline V CDR1 and CDR2: SGDLS, YYNGEE. This CDR3 spans 14 amino acids. V lost 0 bases, J lost 4 bases, and 8 bases lay in between. CDR3 amino acids: CASSVGDVYNEQFF. CDR3 sequence (DNA): TGTGCCAGCAGCGTAGGCGACGTATACAATGAGCAGTTCTTC.

This chain joins TRBV7-2 and TRBJ1-1; no clear D gene. CDR1 and CDR2 from the germline V gene are SGHTA and FQGNSA. The CDR3 is 13 residues long. With 5 bases removed from V and 0 bases from J, the gap between germline ends came to 7 bases. CDR3 amino acids: CASSPYMNTEAFF. The CDR3, as DNA: TGTGCCAGCAGCCCTTACATGAACACTGAAGCTTTCTTT.

V usage is TRBV30 and J usage is TRBJ1-2; D is uncertain. V was cut by 5 bases and J by 7 bases, with 14 bases left in between. CDR1 is GTSNPN and CDR2 is SVGIG in the germline V gene (reference sequence). CDR3 size: 12 residues. The CDR3 DNA is TGTGCCTGGCTGAGTGAGGGTCCTGGCTACACCTTC. It translates to CAWLSEGPGYTF.

V usage is TRBV5-6 and J usage is TRBJ2-7; D not certain. CDR1 SGHDT and CDR2 YYEEEE come from the germline V gene. The CDR3 consists of 15 residues. Trimming took 4 bases from V and 1 from J, leaving 15 bases between them. The CDR3 nucleotides read TGTGCCAGCAGCGCAAGGGTGGGCGCGTCCTACGAGCAGTACTTC. Its translation is CASSARVGASYEQYF.